This T cell receptor beta chain was sequenced for a study of identical twins. There are many counts of this clonotype. V was clipped by 0 bases and J by 7 bases; unmatched bases: 7. This CDR3 spans 17 amino acids. Germline V gives CDR1 LNHNV, CDR2 YYDKDF (reference sequence). Through template switching, a universal primer site was introduced, and the cDNA contained unique molecular identifiers. TCRdb used MiXCR to reprocess the 5' RACE reads, holding one entry per CDR3 protein. The sample shows about 890,000 distinct CDR3 sequences, over 9% of them seen only once. Donors uniformly comprised healthy Caucasians. This sample was also put to use in a study of yellow fever vaccine responses in identical twins.

The source is a woman aged 18 to 35 in good health. Sequencing input: PBMCs. The V gene is TRBV15, the J gene TRBJ2-2; 11 positions agree with TRBD2. The CDR3 spells CATSRDLLAGGVGELFF. CDR3 bases: TGTGCCACCAGCAGAGATTTGCTAGCGGGAGGAGTCGGGGAGCTGTTTTTT.